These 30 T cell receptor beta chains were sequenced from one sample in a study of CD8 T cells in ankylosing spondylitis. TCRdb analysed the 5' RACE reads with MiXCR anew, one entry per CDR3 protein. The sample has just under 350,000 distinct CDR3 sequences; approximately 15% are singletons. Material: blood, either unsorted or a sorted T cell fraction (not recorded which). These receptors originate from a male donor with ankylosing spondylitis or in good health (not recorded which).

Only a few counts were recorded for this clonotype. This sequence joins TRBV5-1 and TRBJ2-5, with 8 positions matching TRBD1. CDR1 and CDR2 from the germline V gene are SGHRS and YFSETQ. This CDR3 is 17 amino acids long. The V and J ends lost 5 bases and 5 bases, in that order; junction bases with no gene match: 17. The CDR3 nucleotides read TGCGCCAGCAGATTCTACGACCTCAGGGGGCCGGGGGAGACCCAGTACTTC. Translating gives CASRFYDLRGPGETQYF.

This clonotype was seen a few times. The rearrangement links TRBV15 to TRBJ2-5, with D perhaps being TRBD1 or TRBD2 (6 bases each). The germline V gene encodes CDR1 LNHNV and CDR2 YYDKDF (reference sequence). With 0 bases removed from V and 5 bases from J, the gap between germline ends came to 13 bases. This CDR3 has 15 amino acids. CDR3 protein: CATSRETGRHETQYF. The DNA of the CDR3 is TGTGCCACCAGCAGAGAAACAGGGAGGCATGAGACCCAGTACTTC.

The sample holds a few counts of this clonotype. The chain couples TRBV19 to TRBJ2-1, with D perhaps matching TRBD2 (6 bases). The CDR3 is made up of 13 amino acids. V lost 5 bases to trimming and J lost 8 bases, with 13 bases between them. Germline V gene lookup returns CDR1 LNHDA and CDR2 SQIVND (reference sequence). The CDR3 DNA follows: TGTGCCAGTAGTGAGCGGGTGATCGATGAGCAGTTCTTC. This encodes CASSERVIDEQFF.

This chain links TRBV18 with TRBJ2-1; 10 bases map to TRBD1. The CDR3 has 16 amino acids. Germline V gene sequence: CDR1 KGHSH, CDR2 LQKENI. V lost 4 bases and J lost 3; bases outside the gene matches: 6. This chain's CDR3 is CASSLRDRGLYNEQFF. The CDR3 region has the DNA TGTGCCAGCTCACTCCGGGACAGGGGACTCTACAATGAGCAGTTCTTC.

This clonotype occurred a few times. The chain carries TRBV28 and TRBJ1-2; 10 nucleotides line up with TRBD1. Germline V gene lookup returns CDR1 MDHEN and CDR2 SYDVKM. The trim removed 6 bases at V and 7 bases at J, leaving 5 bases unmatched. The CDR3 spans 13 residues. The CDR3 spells CASRDRGQGGYTF. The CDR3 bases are TGTGCCAGCAGAGACAGGGGGCAAGGTGGCTACACCTTC.

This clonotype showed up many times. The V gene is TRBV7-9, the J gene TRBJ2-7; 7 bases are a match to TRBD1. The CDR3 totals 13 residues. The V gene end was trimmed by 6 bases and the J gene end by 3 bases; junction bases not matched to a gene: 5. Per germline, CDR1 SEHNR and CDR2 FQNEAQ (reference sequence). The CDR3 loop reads CASSSRTGYEQYF. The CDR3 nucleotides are TGTGCCAGCAGTTCCCGGACAGGCTACGAGCAGTACTTC.

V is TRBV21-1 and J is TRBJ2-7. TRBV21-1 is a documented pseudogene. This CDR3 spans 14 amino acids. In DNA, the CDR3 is TGTGCCAGCAGCAAAGCGGAGTACTTGGGCGAGCAGTACTTC. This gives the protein CASSKAEYLGEQYF.

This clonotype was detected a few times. The CDR3 reads CSAGAGGRAVRDTQYF. The CDR3 DNA sequence: TGCAGTGCAGGGGCAGGAGGGAGGGCCGTCAGGGATACGCAGTATTTT. V usage is TRBV20-1 and J usage is TRBJ2-3; 7 bases agree with TRBD2. The length of the CDR3 is 16 residues. V lost 6 bases, J lost 6 bases, and 18 bases stayed unmatched. The germline CDR1 and CDR2 sequences are DFQATT and SNEGSKA (reference sequence).

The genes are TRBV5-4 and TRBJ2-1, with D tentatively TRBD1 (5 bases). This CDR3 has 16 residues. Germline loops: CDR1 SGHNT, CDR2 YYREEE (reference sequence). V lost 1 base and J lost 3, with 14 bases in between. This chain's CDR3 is CASSLRSRQLYNEQFF. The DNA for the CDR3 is TGTGCCAGCAGCTTGAGGTCGAGACAGCTCTACAATGAGCAGTTCTTC.

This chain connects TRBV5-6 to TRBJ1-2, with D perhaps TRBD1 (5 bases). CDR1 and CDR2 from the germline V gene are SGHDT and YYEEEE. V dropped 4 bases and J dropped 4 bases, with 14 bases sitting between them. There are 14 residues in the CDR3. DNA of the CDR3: TGTGCCAGCAGCCCCCGGGGGATGGGCTATGGCTACACCTTC. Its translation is CASSPRGMGYGYTF.

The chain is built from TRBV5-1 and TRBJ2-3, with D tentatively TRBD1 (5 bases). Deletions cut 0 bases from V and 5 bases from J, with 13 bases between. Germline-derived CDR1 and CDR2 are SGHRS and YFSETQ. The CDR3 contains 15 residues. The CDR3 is CASSLEGEVRDTQYF. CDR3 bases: TGCGCCAGCAGCTTGGAAGGGGAAGTTAGAGATACGCAGTATTTT.

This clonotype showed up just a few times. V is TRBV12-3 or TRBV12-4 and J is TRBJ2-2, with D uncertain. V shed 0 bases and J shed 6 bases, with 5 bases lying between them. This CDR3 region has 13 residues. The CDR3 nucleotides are TGTGCCAGCAGTTTAGCAATGGCCGGGGAGCTGTTTTTT. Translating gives CASSLAMAGELFF.

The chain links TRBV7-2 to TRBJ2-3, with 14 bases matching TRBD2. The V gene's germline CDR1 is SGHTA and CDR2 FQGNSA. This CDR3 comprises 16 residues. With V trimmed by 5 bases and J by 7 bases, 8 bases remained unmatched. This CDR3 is CASSPSGTSGSNTQYF. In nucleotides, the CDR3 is TGTGCCAGCAGCCCGAGCGGGACTAGCGGGAGTAATACGCAGTATTTT.

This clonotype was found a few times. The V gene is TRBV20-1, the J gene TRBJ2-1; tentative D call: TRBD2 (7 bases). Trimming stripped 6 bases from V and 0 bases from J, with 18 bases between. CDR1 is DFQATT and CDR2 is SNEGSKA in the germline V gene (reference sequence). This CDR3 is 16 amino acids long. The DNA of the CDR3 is TGCAGTGCCCCTGGGCGCGGGGGCCTCTCCTACAATGAGCAGTTCTTC. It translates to CSAPGRGGLSYNEQFF.

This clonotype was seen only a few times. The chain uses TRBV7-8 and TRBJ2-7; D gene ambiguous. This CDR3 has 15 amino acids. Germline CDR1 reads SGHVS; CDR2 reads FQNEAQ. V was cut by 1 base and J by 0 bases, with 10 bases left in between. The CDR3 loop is CASSLGAESSYEQYF. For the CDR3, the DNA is TGTGCCAGCAGCTTAGGGGCTGAATCCTCCTACGAGCAGTACTTC.

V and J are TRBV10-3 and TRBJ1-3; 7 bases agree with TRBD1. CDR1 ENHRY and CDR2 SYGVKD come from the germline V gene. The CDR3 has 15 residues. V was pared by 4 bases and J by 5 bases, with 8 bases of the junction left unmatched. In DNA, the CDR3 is TGTGCCATCAGTGCCGTACAGGGGACCCGAAACACCATATATTTT. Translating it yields CAISAVQGTRNTIYF.

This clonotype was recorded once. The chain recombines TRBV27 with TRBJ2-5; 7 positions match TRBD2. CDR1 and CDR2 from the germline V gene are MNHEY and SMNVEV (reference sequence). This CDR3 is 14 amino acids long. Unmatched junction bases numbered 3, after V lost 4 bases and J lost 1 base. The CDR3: CASSWGGTQETQYF. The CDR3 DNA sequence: TGTGCCAGCAGTTGGGGGGGGACCCAAGAGACCCAGTACTTC.

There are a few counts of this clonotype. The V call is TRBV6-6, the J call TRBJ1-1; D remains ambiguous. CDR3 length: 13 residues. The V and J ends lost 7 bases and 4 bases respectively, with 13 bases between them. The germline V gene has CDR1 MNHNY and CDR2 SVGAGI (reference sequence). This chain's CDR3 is CASKGRSATEAFF. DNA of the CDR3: TGTGCCAGCAAGGGCAGGTCAGCCACTGAAGCTTTCTTT.

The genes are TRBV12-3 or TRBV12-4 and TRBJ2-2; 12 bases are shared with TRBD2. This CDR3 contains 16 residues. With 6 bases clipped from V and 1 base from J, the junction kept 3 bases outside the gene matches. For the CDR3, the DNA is TGTGCCAGCAGACTAGCGGGGGGCCGGAACACCGGGGAGCTGTTTTTT. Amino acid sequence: CASRLAGGRNTGELFF.

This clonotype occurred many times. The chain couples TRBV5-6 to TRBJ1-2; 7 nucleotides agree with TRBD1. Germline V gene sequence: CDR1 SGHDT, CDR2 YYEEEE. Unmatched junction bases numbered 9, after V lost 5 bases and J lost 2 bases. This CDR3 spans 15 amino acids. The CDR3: CASRESGTANYGYTF. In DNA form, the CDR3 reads TGTGCCAGCAGGGAATCCGGGACAGCCAACTATGGCTACACCTTC.

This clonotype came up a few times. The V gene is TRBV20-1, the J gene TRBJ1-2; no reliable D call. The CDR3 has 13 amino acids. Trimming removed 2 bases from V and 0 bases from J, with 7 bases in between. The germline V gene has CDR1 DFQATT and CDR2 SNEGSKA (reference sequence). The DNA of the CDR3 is TGCAGTGCTAGACCGACGACTAACTATGGCTACACCTTC. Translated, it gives CSARPTTNYGYTF.

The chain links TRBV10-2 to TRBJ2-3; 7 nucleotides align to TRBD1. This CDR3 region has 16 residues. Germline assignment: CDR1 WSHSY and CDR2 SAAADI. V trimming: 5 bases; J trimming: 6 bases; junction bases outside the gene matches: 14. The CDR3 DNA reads TGCGCCAGCAGTCCGGACAGGCGGAGGTCCTGGGATACGCAGTATTTT. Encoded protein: CASSPDRRRSWDTQYF.

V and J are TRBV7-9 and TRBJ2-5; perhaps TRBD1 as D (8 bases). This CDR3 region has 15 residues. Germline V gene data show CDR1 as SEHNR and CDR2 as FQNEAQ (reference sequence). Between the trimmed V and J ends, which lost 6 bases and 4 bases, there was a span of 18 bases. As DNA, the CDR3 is TGTGCCAGCAGAAAAGTACAGGGGGAGGGAGAGACCCAGTACTTC. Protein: CASRKVQGEGETQYF.

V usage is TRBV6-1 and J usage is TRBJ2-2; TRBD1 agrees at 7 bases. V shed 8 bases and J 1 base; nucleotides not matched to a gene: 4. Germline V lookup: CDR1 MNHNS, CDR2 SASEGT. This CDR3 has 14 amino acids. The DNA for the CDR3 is TGTGCCAGCTGCCGGACAGGGAACACCGGGGAGCTGTTTTTT. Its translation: CASCRTGNTGELFF.

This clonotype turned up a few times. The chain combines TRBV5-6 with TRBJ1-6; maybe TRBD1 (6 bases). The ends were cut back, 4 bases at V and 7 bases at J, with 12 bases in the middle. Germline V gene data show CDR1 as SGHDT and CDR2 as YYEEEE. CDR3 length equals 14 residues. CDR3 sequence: CASSRGRGNSPLHF. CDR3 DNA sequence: TGTGCCAGCAGCCGCGGCAGGGGAAATTCACCCCTCCACTTT. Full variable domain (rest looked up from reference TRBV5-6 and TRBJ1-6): DAGVTQSPTHLIKTRGQQVTLRCSPKSGHDTVSWYQQALGQGPQFIFQYYEEEERQRGNFPDRFSGHQFPNYSSELNVNALLLGDSALYLCASSRGRGNSPLHFGNGTRLTVT.

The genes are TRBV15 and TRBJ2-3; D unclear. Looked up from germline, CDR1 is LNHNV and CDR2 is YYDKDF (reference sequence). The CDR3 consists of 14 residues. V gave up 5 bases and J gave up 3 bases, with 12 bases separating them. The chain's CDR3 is CATSRREKTDTQYF. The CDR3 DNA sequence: TGTGCCACCAGCCGTCGAGAGAAGACAGATACGCAGTATTTT.

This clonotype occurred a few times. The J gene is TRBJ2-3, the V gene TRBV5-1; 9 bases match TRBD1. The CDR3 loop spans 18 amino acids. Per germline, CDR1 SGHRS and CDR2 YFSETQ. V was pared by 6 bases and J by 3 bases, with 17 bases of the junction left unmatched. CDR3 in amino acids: CASKPLPPGQGKTDTQYF. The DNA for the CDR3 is TGCGCCAGCAAACCCCTCCCCCCGGGACAGGGTAAGACAGATACGCAGTATTTT.

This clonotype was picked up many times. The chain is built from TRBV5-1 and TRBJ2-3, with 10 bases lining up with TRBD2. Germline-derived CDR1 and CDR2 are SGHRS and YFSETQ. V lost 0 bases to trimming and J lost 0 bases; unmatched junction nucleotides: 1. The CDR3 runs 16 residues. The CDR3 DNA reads TGCGCCAGCAGCTTGGGACTAGCGGGTAGCACAGATACGCAGTATTTT. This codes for CASSLGLAGSTDTQYF. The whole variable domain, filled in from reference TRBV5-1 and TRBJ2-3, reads KAGVTQTPRYLIKTRGQQVTLSCSPISGHRSVSWYQQTPGQGLQFLFEYFSETQRNKGNFPGRFSGRQFSNSRSEMNVSTLELGDSALYLCASSLGLAGSTDTQYFGPGTRLTVL.

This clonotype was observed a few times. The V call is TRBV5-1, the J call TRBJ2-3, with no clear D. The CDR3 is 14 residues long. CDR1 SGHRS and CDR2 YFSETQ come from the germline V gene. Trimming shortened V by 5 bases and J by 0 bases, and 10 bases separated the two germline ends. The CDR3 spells CASRPETSTDTQYF. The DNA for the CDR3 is TGCGCCAGCAGGCCGGAGACTAGCACAGATACGCAGTATTTT.

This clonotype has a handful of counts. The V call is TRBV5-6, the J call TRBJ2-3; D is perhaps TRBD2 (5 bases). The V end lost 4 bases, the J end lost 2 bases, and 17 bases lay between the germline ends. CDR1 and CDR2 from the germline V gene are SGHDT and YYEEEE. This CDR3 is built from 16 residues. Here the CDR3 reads CASSLRTSTYTDTQYF. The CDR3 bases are TGTGCCAGCAGCCTCCGGACTTCTACCTACACAGATACGCAGTATTTT.